A single sample is the source of the 32 T cell receptor beta chains below, sequenced in a study of cytomegalovirus exposure and HLA in healthy donors. Primers: 60 Vbeta forward and 13 Jbeta reverse. Data came from immunoSEQ multiplex PCR; TCRdb stores just in-frame clones and leaves some out. The sample has around 100,000 clones, around 60% seen once. Sequencing used PBMCs. These TCRs come from a woman aged 50 to 60 in good health and CMV-seronegative.

The rearrangement uses TRBV2 and TRBJ1-1; 7 nucleotides line up with TRBD1. V lost 6 bases, J lost 4 bases, and 11 bases stayed unmatched. Germline V CDR1 and CDR2: SNHLY, FYNNEI. The CDR3 totals 15 residues. CDR3 sequence reads: CASSKEQYRGTEAFF. The CDR3 DNA is TGTGCCAGCAGCAAAGAGCAGTACAGGGGCACTGAAGCTTTCTTT.

This clone was counted a single time. The chain links TRBV28 to TRBJ2-7, with D unresolved. Germline V lookup: CDR1 MDHEN, CDR2 SYDVKM. V was shortened by 3 bases and J by 0 bases, with 9 bases between the two germline ends. This CDR3 is 14 amino acids long. The CDR3 loop is CASSFPASSYEQYF. The CDR3 region has the DNA TGTGCCAGCAGTTTTCCAGCGTCCTCCTACGAGCAGTACTTC. The full variable domain, completed using reference TRBV28 and TRBJ2-7, is DVKVTQSSRYLVKRTGEKVFLECVQDMDHENMFWYRQDPGLGLRLIYFSYDVKMKEKGDIPEGYSVSREKKERFSLILESASTNQTSMYLCASSFPASSYEQYFGPGTRLTVT.

This chain links TRBV7-9 with TRBJ2-2, with TRBD2 as a possible D gene (8 bases). Germline CDR1 is SEHNR and CDR2 is FQNEAQ (reference sequence). Trimming took off 5 bases at V and 1 base at J, with 23 bases between the two ends. This CDR3 region has 19 residues. The CDR3 region is CASSNPGGGADLNTGELFF. CDR3 nucleotide sequence: TGTGCCAGCAGCAACCCGGGAGGGGGCGCGGATTTGAACACCGGGGAGCTGTTTTTT.

The J gene is TRBJ2-7, the V gene TRBV19, with D tentatively TRBD2 (5 bases). The CDR3 contains 14 residues. The germline V gene has CDR1 LNHDA and CDR2 SQIVND (reference sequence). The V end was cut by 2 bases, the J end by 4 bases, with 12 bases between. The CDR3 loop is CASSISEGWYEQYF. The CDR3, as DNA: TGTGCCAGTAGTATATCTGAGGGATGGTACGAGCAGTACTTC.

This chain uses TRBV29-1 with TRBJ1-1; 10 positions match TRBD1. The germline V gene has CDR1 SQVTM and CDR2 ANQGSEA. The CDR3 covers 15 residues. V dropped 5 bases and J dropped 1; count of bases not matched to a gene: 7. The CDR3 protein is CSVTGTGARNTEAFF. The CDR3 nucleotides read TGCAGCGTTACCGGGACAGGGGCACGGAACACTGAAGCTTTCTTT.

The chain couples TRBV6-6 to TRBJ2-7; D might be TRBD2 (6 bases). The ends were cut back, 8 bases at V and 3 bases at J, with 8 bases in the middle. The V gene's germline CDR1 is MNHNY and CDR2 SVGAGI (reference sequence). This CDR3 spans 11 amino acids. The CDR3 DNA reads as TGTGCCAGCGCGACTAGCTACGAGCAGTACTTC. Protein product: CASATSYEQYF.

The chain carries TRBV5-1 and TRBJ2-3; 8 nucleotides align to TRBD2. The CDR3 sequence is 15 residues long. J lost 5 bases, V lost 1 base, and 6 bases had no gene match. Germline V CDR1 and CDR2: SGHRS, YFSETQ. CDR3 DNA sequence: TGCGCCAGCAGCTTGTCGGGGGGGCGGGGAGATACGCAGTATTTT. Translated: CASSLSGGRGDTQYF.

The V gene is TRBV7-6, the J gene TRBJ2-7; weak D call: TRBD1 (6 bases). Trimming took 3 bases from V and 7 from J, leaving 16 bases between them. CDR3 length: 14 amino acids. Germline lookup yields CDR1 SGHVS and CDR2 FNYEAQ. For the CDR3, the DNA is TGTGCCAGCAGCTTTGGTCAGGGGACGAGGGAGCAGTACTTC. It yields the protein CASSFGQGTREQYF.

The gene calls are TRBV11-3 and TRBJ2-1; TRBD2 aligns across 7 bases. There are 15 residues in the CDR3. Looked up from germline, CDR1 is SGHNT and CDR2 is YENEEA. Losses at the gene ends were 4 bases for V and 7 bases for J; bases not matched to a gene: 10. The CDR3 loop is CASSSSSGVGNEQFF. The CDR3 bases are TGTGCCAGCAGCTCCTCCAGCGGGGTGGGGAATGAGCAGTTCTTC.

The chain couples TRBV27 to TRBJ1-5; perhaps TRBD1 as D (5 bases). V lost 0 bases to trimming and J lost 2 bases, with 8 bases between them. The CDR3 spans 15 residues. Germline CDR1 MNHEY, CDR2 SMNVEV (reference sequence). In nucleotides, the CDR3 is TGTGCCAGCAGTTTATCTAGGGGTGGCAATCAGCCCCAGCATTTT. This encodes CASSLSRGGNQPQHF.

The rearrangement joins TRBV2 to TRBJ2-1, with 8 positions matching TRBD2. J lost 5 bases, V lost 5 bases, and 11 bases had no gene match. The CDR3 has 16 amino acids. CDR1 and CDR2 from the germline V gene are SNHLY and FYNNEI. The CDR3 loop reads CASSRDGLAVDNEQFF. The CDR3 DNA is TGTGCCAGCAGTAGAGATGGACTAGCCGTCGACAATGAGCAGTTCTTC.

This clone was found once. The rearrangement joins TRBV25-1 to TRBJ1-4; D unclear. The germline V and J ends were trimmed by 5 bases and 8 bases, with 15 bases remaining between them. The CDR3 is 14 residues long. Germline V gene data show CDR1 as MGHDK and CDR2 as SYGVNS. The CDR3 DNA is TGTGCCAGCAGTCACCTGGGAGGTGAGGAAAAACTGTTTTTT. Its protein product is CASSHLGGEEKLFF.

The rearrangement links TRBV10-2 to TRBJ2-3; weak D call: TRBD2 (6 bases). The CDR3 spans 15 residues. The germline CDR1 and CDR2 sequences are WSHSY and SAAADI. The V gene lost 5 bases and the J gene lost 0 bases, with 12 bases spanning the gap. For the CDR3, the DNA is TGCGCCAGCAGTCCCATAGCGGAAAGCACAGATACGCAGTATTTT. This translates into CASSPIAESTDTQYF.

This clone has just a few counts. The J gene is TRBJ2-3, the V gene TRBV5-1, with 7 bases aligning to TRBD1. Losses at the gene ends were 5 bases for V and 4 bases for J; bases not matched to a gene: 13. CDR1 SGHRS and CDR2 YFSETQ come from the germline V gene. The CDR3 covers 16 residues. In nucleotides, the CDR3 is TGCGCCAGCAGACATATCACAGGGGCGTCTTCAGATACGCAGTATTTT. This encodes CASRHITGASSDTQYF.

The chain recombines TRBV27 with TRBJ2-1; 9 nucleotides align to TRBD1. The CDR3 runs to 14 residues. The germline V gene encodes CDR1 MNHEY and CDR2 SMNVEV (reference sequence). Unmatched junction bases numbered 7, after V lost 5 bases and J lost 8 bases. The CDR3 loop reads CASSGGDRADEQFF. In DNA form, the CDR3 reads TGTGCCAGCAGTGGGGGGGACAGGGCAGATGAGCAGTTCTTC.

J is TRBJ1-2 and V is TRBV4-3, with 9 bases identical to TRBD1. Germline trimming cut 3 bases from V and 2 bases from J; bases unmatched to any gene: 10. The germline V gene has CDR1 LGHNA and CDR2 YSLEER. The CDR3 runs to 17 residues. The CDR3 loop is CASSQGDRVIANYGYTF. The DNA for the CDR3 is TGCGCCAGCAGCCAGGGGGACAGGGTCATCGCAAACTATGGCTACACCTTC.

V is TRBV6-5 and J is TRBJ1-1, with a tentative D call TRBD1 (5 bases). The CDR3 covers 14 residues. V was cut by 6 bases and J by 1 base, with 12 bases left in between. Per the germline V gene, CDR1 is MNHEY and CDR2 is SVGAGI. The CDR3 sequence: CASRAGQGNTEAFF. In DNA, the CDR3 is TGTGCCAGCAGAGCGGGGCAGGGGAACACTGAAGCTTTCTTT.

The rearrangement joins TRBV19 to TRBJ1-4; TRBD1 is a possible D gene (6 bases). The CDR3 covers 14 residues. In germline, CDR1 is LNHDA, CDR2 SQIVND (reference sequence). Trimming took 3 bases from V and 8 from J, leaving 13 bases between them. In DNA form, the CDR3 reads TGTGCCAGTAGTATTACAGGGACGAACGAAAAACTGTTTTTT. Protein sequence: CASSITGTNEKLFF.

In DNA form, the CDR3 reads TGCAGCGTTGATACCCACTCGAACACTGAAGCTTTCTTT. Its protein is CSVDTHSNTEAFF. The V and J genes are TRBV29-1 and TRBJ1-1, with D unclear. The germline V gene encodes CDR1 SQVTM and CDR2 ANQGSEA. This CDR3 is built from 13 residues. V was cut by 3 bases and J by 1 base, with 9 bases left in between.

This chain uses TRBV10-2 with TRBJ1-3; 8 nucleotides agree with TRBD1. Germline V gene sequence: CDR1 WSHSY, CDR2 SAAADI. The CDR3 extends over 14 amino acids. V dropped 6 bases and J dropped 3; count of bases not matched to a gene: 4. CDR3 loop: CASRTGDFGNTIYF. Written as DNA, the CDR3 is TGCGCCAGCAGGACAGGGGATTTTGGAAACACCATATATTTT.

This clone was picked up a small number of times. Here the CDR3 reads CASSLARNRGLWNTEAFF. The CDR3 DNA is TGTGCCAGCAGCTTAGCGAGGAACAGGGGCCTATGGAACACTGAAGCTTTCTTT. The chain recombines TRBV7-9 with TRBJ1-1; TRBD1 agrees at 7 bases. Germline V lookup: CDR1 SEHNR, CDR2 FQNEAQ (reference sequence). This CDR3 has 18 residues. The V and J ends lost 0 bases and 1 base, in that order; junction bases with no gene match: 11. The complete variable domain, with remaining parts taken from reference TRBV7-9 and TRBJ1-1, reads DTGVSQNPRHKITKRGQNVTFRCDPISEHNRLYWYRQTLGQGPEFLTYFQNEAQLEKSRLLSDRFSAERPKGSFSTLEIQRTEQGDSAMYLCASSLARNRGLWNTEAFFGQGTRLTVV.

The gene calls are TRBV11-2 and TRBJ1-1, with D perhaps TRBD1 (5 bases). V was cut by 5 bases and J by 6 bases, with 16 bases left in between. The CDR3 is 14 amino acids. The germline V gene has CDR1 SGHAT and CDR2 FQNNGV. Here the CDR3 reads CASSLRREGSEAFF. The CDR3 DNA is TGTGCCAGCAGCCTCCGCAGGGAGGGGTCTGAAGCTTTCTTT.

The V gene is TRBV18, the J gene TRBJ2-7; D perhaps matches TRBD1 (7 bases). The V end lost 5 bases, the J end lost 4 bases, and 18 bases lay between the germline ends. Germline values: CDR1 KGHSH, CDR2 LQKENI. CDR3 size: 15 residues. The CDR3 nucleotides are TGTGCCAGCTCATCCATTGACAGGGCGGGGTACGAGCAGTACTTC. This encodes CASSSIDRAGYEQYF.

The chain links TRBV11-1 to TRBJ2-3, with a weak D call TRBD2 (6 bases). The CDR3 contains 15 residues. Germline-derived CDR1 and CDR2 are SGHAT and FQDESV (reference sequence). The V end lost 5 bases, the J end lost 3 bases, and 15 bases lay between the germline ends. The CDR3 region is CASSPGRGGTDTQYF. CDR3 nucleotide sequence: TGTGCCAGCAGCCCCGGGCGGGGTGGGACAGATACGCAGTATTTT.

The rearrangement uses TRBV5-6 and TRBJ2-5, with TRBD1 matching 8 bases. In germline, CDR1 is SGHDT, CDR2 YYEEEE. The length of the CDR3 is 16 residues. The J segment lost 4 bases and the V segment lost 4 bases, leaving 12 bases of the junction unmatched. The chain's CDR3 is CASSATGGWVGETQYF. The CDR3 DNA follows: TGTGCCAGCAGCGCAACAGGGGGATGGGTGGGAGAGACCCAGTACTTC. The variable domain in full, with the rest retrieved from reference TRBV5-6 and TRBJ2-5, is DAGVTQSPTHLIKTRGQQVTLRCSPKSGHDTVSWYQQALGQGPQFIFQYYEEEERQRGNFPDRFSGHQFPNYSSELNVNALLLGDSALYLCASSATGGWVGETQYFGPGTRLLVL.

The J gene is TRBJ1-1, the V gene TRBV5-6; no clear D gene. Germline CDR1 is SGHDT and CDR2 is YYEEEE. V was trimmed by 1 base and J by 3 bases, leaving 7 bases between them. The CDR3 spans 13 residues. The CDR3 sequence is CASSLRAYTEAFF. In DNA, the CDR3 is TGTGCCAGCAGCTTGCGTGCGTACACTGAAGCTTTCTTT.

V and J are TRBV2 and TRBJ1-3, with D possibly being TRBD1 (6 bases). The V end was cut by 6 bases, the J end by 3 bases, with 12 bases between. CDR3 length: 14 amino acids. CDR1 and CDR2 (germline): SNHLY, FYNNEI. The CDR3 nucleotides are TGTGCCAGCAGCGATCAGGGGTTTGGAAACACCATATATTTT. It translates to CASSDQGFGNTIYF.

The chain uses TRBV7-2 and TRBJ2-3; D is ambiguous. The germline CDR1 and CDR2 sequences are SGHTA and FQGNSA. The CDR3 is made up of 15 amino acids. V lost 1 base and J 1 base, leaving 9 bases between the germline ends. The CDR3 sequence: CASSLGSIGTDTQYF. The CDR3 nucleotides are TGTGCCAGCAGCTTAGGTTCTATAGGCACAGATACGCAGTATTTT.

This clone has more than one count but fewer than ten. Other DNA sequences in the sample encode the same CDR3. The chain joins TRBV12-5 to TRBJ2-5, with TRBD2 identical over 16 bases. The CDR3 extends over 18 amino acids. Germline V gene data show CDR1 as LGHNT and CDR2 as FRNRAP. V shed 4 bases and J 2 bases; nucleotides not matched to a gene: 7. The CDR3 bases are TGTGCTAGTGGTTCGGGACTAGCGGGAGGGCCGCGGCAAGAGACCCAGTACTTC. Translated, it gives CASGSGLAGGPRQETQYF.

J is TRBJ2-7 and V is TRBV7-9, with 9 positions matching TRBD1. The V segment lost 5 bases and the J segment 3 bases; nucleotides outside the gene matches: 8. CDR1 and CDR2 (germline): SEHNR, FQNEAQ (reference sequence). This CDR3 comprises 15 residues. CDR3 sequence (DNA): TGTGCCAGCAGCCAACGGGGACAGGGTATCTACGAGCAGTACTTC. Encoded protein: CASSQRGQGIYEQYF.

This clone appeared a few times. This chain connects TRBV2 to TRBJ2-5; 9 positions agree with TRBD2. The CDR3 spans 16 residues. Unmatched junction bases numbered 7, after V lost 1 base and J lost 4 bases. CDR1 is SNHLY, CDR2 FYNNEI, per germline. CDR3: CASSEVAGGYIETQYF. Written as DNA, the CDR3 is TGTGCCAGCAGTGAAGTTGCGGGGGGGTATATAGAGACCCAGTACTTC.

The chain uses TRBV30 and TRBJ1-2; 9 bases agree with TRBD1. The germline gives CDR1 GTSNPN, CDR2 SVGIG (reference sequence). With V trimmed by 3 bases and J by 6 bases, 5 bases remained unmatched. The CDR3 loop spans 13 amino acids. In DNA form, the CDR3 reads TGTGCCTGGAGCGGGACAGGGAAGAATGGCTACACCTTC. It specifies CAWSGTGKNGYTF.